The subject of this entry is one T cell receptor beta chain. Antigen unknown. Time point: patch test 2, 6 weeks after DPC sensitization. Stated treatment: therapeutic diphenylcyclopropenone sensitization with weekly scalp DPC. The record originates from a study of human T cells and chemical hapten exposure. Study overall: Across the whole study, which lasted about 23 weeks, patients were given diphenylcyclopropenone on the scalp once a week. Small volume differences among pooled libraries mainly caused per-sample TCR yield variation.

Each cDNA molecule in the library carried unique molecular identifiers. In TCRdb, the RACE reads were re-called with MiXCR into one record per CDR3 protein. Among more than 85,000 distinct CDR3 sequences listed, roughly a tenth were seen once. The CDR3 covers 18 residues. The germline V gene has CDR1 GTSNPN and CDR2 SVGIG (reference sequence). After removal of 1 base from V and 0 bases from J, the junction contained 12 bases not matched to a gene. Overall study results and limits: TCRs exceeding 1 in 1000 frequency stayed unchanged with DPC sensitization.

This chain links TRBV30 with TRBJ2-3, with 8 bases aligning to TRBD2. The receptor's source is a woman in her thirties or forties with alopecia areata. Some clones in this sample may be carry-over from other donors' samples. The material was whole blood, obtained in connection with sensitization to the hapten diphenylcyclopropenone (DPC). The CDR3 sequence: CAWSGTSGTRISTDTQYF. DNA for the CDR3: TGTGCCTGGAGTGGCACCTCCGGGACTAGGATTAGCACAGATACGCAGTATTTT.